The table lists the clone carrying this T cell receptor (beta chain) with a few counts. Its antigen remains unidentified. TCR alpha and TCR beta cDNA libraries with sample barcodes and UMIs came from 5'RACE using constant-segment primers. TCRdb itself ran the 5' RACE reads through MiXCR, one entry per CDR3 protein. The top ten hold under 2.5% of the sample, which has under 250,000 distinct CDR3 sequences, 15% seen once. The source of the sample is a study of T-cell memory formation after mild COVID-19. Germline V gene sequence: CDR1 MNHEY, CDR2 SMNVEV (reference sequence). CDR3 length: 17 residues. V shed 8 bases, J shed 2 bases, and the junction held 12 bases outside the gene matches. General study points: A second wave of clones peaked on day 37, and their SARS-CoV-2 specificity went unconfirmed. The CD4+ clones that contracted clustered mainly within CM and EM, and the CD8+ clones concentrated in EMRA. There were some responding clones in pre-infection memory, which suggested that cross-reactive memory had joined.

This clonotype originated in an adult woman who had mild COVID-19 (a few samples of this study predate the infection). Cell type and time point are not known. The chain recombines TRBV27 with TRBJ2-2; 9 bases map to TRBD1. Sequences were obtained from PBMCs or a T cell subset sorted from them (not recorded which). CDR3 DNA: TGTGCCAGCGGAATGAGGGGGGACAGGGCTAACACCGGGGAGCTGTTTTTT. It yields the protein CASGMRGDRANTGELFF.